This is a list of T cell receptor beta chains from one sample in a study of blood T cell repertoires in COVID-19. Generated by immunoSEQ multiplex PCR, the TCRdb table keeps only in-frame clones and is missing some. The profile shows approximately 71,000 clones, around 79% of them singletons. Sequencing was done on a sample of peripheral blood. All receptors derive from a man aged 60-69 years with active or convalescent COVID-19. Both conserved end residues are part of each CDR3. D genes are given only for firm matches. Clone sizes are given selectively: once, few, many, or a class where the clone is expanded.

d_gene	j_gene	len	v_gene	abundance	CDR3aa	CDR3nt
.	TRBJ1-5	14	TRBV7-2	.	CASSLPGAHQPQHF	TGTGCCAGCAGCTTGCCAGGGGCGCATCAGCCCCAGCATTTT
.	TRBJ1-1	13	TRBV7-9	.	CASSFGGNVEAFF	TGTGCCAGCAGCTTCGGAGGGAATGTTGAAGCTTTCTTT
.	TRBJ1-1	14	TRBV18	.	CASLNTRTNTEAFF	TGTGCCAGCTTAAATACAAGGACTAACACTGAAGCTTTCTTT
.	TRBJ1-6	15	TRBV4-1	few	CASSLQSSYNSPLHF	TGCGCCAGCAGCCTACAAAGCTCCTATAATTCACCCCTCCACTTT
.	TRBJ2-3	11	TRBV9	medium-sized	CASSRGDTQYF	TGTGCCAGCAGCCGGGGGGATACGCAGTATTTT
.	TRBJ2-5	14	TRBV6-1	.	CASSEGGFQETQYF	TGTGCCAGCAGTGAAGGAGGGTTCCAAGAGACCCAGTACTTC
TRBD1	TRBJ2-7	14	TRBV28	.	CASSLIGTGSEQYF	TGTGCCAGCAGTTTAATTGGGACAGGGAGCGAGCAGTACTTC
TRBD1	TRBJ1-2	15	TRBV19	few	CASSDPRQGARGYTF	TGTGCCAGTAGCGACCCGCGACAGGGGGCTCGGGGCTACACCTTC
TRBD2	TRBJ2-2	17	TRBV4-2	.	CASSQDPLAGGAGELFF	TGTGCCAGCAGCCAAGATCCACTAGCGGGGGGTGCCGGGGAGCTGTTTTTT
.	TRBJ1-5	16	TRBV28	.	CASSSQGIPSNQPQHF	TGTGCCAGCAGTTCCCAGGGGATCCCTAGCAATCAGCCCCAGCATTTT
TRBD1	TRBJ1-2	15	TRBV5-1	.	CASSLVGQANYGYTF	TGCGCCAGCAGCTTGGTCGGACAGGCTAACTATGGCTACACCTTC
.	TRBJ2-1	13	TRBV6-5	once	CASSYSEGLEQFF	TGTGCCAGCAGTTACTCGGAGGGTCTTGAGCAGTTCTTC
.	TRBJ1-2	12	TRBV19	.	CASSIPGYGYTF	TGTGCCAGTAGTATACCAGGCTATGGCTACACCTTC
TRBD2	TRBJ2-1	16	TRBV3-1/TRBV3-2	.	CASSQGGEGSYNEQFF	TGTGCCAGCAGCCAGGGGGGGGAAGGATCTTACAATGAGCAGTTCTTC
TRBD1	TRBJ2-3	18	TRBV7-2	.	CASSPLPWLGGRTDTQYF	TGTGCCAGCAGCCCTTTACCGTGGTTAGGGGGCCGCACAGATACGCAGTATTTT
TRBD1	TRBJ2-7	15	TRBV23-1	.	CASSPPQGVNREQYF	TGCGCCAGCAGTCCGCCACAGGGGGTAAATCGCGAGCAGTACTTC
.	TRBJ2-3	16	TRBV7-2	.	CAQPPAEAVSTDTQYF	TGTGCCCAGCCCCCAGCGGAGGCAGTTAGCACAGATACGCAGTATTTT
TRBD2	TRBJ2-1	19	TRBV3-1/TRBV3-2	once	CASSQVVAGDPSSYNEQFF	TGTGCCAGCAGCCAAGTGGTAGCGGGGGACCCGAGCTCCTACAATGAGCAGTTCTTC
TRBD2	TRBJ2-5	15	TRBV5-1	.	CASSLGSAGGETQYF	TGCGCCAGCAGCTTGGGTTCGGCGGGGGGAGAGACCCAGTACTTC
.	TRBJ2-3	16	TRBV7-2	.	CASSPRPGQSTDTQYF	TGTGCCAGCAGCCCCCGGCCTGGACAGAGCACAGATACGCAGTATTTT
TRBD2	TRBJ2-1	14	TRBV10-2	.	CATNPGLADNEQFF	TGCGCCACCAATCCGGGACTAGCGGACAATGAGCAGTTCTTC
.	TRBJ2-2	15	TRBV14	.	CASSQGQAKTGELFF	TGTGCCAGCAGCCAGGGGCAGGCTAAGACCGGGGAGCTGTTTTTT
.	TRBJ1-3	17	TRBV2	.	CASSERVAGASGNTIYF	TGTGCCAGCAGTGAACGGGTCGCAGGGGCCTCTGGAAACACCATATATTTT
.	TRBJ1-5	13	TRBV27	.	CASSFTGNQPQHF	TGTGCCAGCAGTTTTACGGGGAATCAGCCCCAGCATTTT
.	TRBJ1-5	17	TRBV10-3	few	CAISEWQRGGSNQPQHF	TGTGCCATCAGTGAGTGGCAGAGGGGGGGGAGCAATCAGCCCCAGCATTTT
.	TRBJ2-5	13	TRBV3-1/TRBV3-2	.	CASSPQGQETQYF	TGTGCCAGCAGCCCCCAGGGACAAGAGACCCAGTACTTC
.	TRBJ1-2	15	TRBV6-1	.	CASSENPGNGDGYTF	TGTGCCAGCAGTGAAAATCCAGGGAATGGAGATGGCTACACCTTC
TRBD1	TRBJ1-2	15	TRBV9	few	CASSVEGGQGYGYTF	TGTGCCAGCAGCGTAGAGGGCGGACAGGGCTATGGCTACACCTTC
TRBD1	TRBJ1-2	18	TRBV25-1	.	CASSASGTGVFFDYGYTF	TGTGCCAGCAGTGCCTCCGGGACAGGGGTGTTCTTTGACTATGGCTACACCTTC
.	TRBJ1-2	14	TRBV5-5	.	CASSLFPGNYGYTF	TGTGCCAGCAGCTTGTTTCCGGGGAACTATGGCTACACCTTC
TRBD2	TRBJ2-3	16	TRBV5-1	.	CASSLGTSGNTDTQYF	TGCGCCAGCAGCTTGGGGACTAGCGGTAACACAGATACGCAGTATTTT
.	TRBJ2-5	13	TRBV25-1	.	CASSKPSGETQYF	TGTGCCAGCAGTAAACCCAGCGGAGAGACCCAGTACTTC
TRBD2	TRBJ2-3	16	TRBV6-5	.	CASSYQGGGAVDTQYF	TGTGCCAGCAGTTATCAGGGCGGGGGGGCGGTAGATACGCAGTATTTT
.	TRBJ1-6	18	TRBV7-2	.	CASSLEALGRVKRAPLHF	TGTGCCAGCAGCTTAGAGGCGTTAGGGCGGGTGAAACGGGCACCCCTCCACTTT
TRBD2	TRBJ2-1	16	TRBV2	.	CASSEMGLAGKNEQFF	TGTGCCAGCAGTGAAATGGGGCTAGCGGGGAAAAATGAGCAGTTCTTC
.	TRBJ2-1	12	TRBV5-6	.	CASSYLDSSKFF	TGTGCCAGCAGTTATCTGGACTCTTCCAAGTTCTTC
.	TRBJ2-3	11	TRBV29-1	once	CSVVQRSTQYF	TGCAGCGTCGTCCAAAGGAGTACGCAGTATTTT
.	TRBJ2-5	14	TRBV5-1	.	CASSLMTDQETQYF	TGCGCCAGCAGCTTGATGACAGACCAAGAGACCCAGTACTTC
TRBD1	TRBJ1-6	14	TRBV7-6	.	CASSWTGDNSPLHF	TGTGCCAGCAGCTGGACAGGGGATAATTCACCCCTCCACTTT
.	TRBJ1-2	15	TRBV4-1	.	CASSQDGGGDYGYTF	TGCGCCAGCAGCCAAGATGGGGGGGGCGACTATGGCTACACCTTC
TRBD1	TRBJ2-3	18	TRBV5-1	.	CASSSKSPGQGAVDTQYF	TGCGCCAGCAGCTCCAAGTCCCCGGGACAGGGGGCTGTAGATACGCAGTATTTT
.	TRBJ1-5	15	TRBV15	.	CATSRDWAGQQPQHF	TGTGCCACCAGCAGAGACTGGGCAGGTCAACAGCCCCAGCATTTT
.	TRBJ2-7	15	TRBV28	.	CASSLSTGTGYEQYF	TGTGCCAGCAGTTTAAGTACAGGGACGGGCTACGAGCAGTACTTC
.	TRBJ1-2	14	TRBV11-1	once	CASSSQQGSTHYTF	TGTGCCAGCAGCTCCCAACAGGGTAGCACCCACTACACCTTC
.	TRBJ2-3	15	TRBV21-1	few	CAKNFRDRGTDTQYF	TGTGCCAAAAACTTCCGGGACAGGGGGACAGATACGCAGTATTTT
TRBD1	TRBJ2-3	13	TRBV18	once	CASSPGPGGTQYF	TGTGCCAGCTCACCTGGCCCAGGGGGAACGCAGTATTTT
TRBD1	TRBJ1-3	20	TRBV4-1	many	CASSRILSPGQGGRENTIYF	TGCGCCAGCAGCCGAATTTTATCCCCCGGACAGGGAGGAAGGGAAAACACCATATATTTT
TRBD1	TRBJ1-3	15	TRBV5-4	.	CASSYNRGLGNTIYF	TGTGCCAGCAGCTACAACAGGGGGCTGGGAAACACCATATATTTT
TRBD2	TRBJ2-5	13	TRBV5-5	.	CASSFSLAETQYF	TGTGCCAGCAGCTTTTCACTAGCGGAGACCCAGTACTTC